This record looks at one T cell receptor (beta chain) sequence and its context. Its antigen has not been determined. No clone much larger than this one lies a single base away; base qualities are absent. The same CDR3 arises from other DNA sequences in this sample as well. The sample belongs to a study of beta chain features in type 1 diabetes (dated by TCRdb to 2016 to 2019). Regarding the complete study: No differences in mean age, gender distribution, total cell number or subset yield were found between patients and healthy donors. A total of roughly 99 million sorted cells were examined across all samples, and the number of cells per subset was strongly correlated with RNA yield. In the study, recently diagnosed type 1 diabetes patients and matched healthy donors were compared on the TCRB repertoires of their sorted circulating CD4+ T cell subsets. Whereas all 28 donors provided naive and central memory subsets, regulatory and stem cell-like memory subsets were isolated from just 8 patients and about eight healthy donors.

Each donor gave one peripheral blood draw, roughly 0.12 L on average, collected into heparinised tubes. Naive, central memory, regulatory and stem cell-like memory CD4+ T cells were sorted on a BD FACSAria II using a panel including CD45RO, CCR7, CD25, CD127, CD95 and CD27. All sorted populations exceeded 95% purity. PBMCs were separated immediately by Lymphoprep density gradient centrifugation and were stained directly, without being cultured. Samples were stained and sorted in pairs, with one healthy donor and one patient per experiment, so that batch effects were minimized. The entire isolated RNA was reverse transcribed using the High Capacity cDNA Reverse Transcription Kit, and thus expressed TCRB transcripts were sequenced. Deep immunoSEQ sequencing was performed on naive, central memory and regulatory T cell samples, with an average of roughly 4 million total reads per sample. After sorted cells were lysed in RLT buffer, RNA was extracted with DNase-treated RNeasy Micro or Mini kits, with the choice depending on cell number. To prevent cross-contamination, every cell subset was processed on its own, while patient and healthy donor samples were processed together. TCRB sequences were amplified from cDNA with the immunoSEQ multiplex PCR, producing 87-bp fragments spanning the CDR3 region. Sequencing of the amplicons was performed on the Illumina HiSeq platform. The paper's data handling went like this. Synthetic template baselines were used to correct PCR bias computationally, reads within Hamming distance 2 were collapsed together, and singletons that could not be merged were discarded. Reads were aligned against IMGT so that V, D and J genes, CDR3 length and insertions or deletions at six rearrangement sites could be assigned. Clonotype counts were normalized to sorted cell number within each subset before computing true diversity and Gini coefficients with the tcR R package. The overlap coefficient, calculated on TCRB nucleotide sequences, was used to quantify repertoire sharing. Drawn from immuneACCESS, this table holds only the in-frame rearrangements with V and J called that TCRdb kept. Clones are partly lost; checked studies trace under half to an unresolved V gene and leave the rest unexplained. V and J calls and clone size are those listed in that table; D and trimming were worked out from the DNA. In all, the sample holds 250,000 to 400,000 clones, and 12% to 15% of those were seen once. The ten largest account for around 7% of the sample.

The full study reports these points: The naive, central memory and regulatory TCRB repertoires appeared to resemble one another more closely among patients than among healthy donors. PCR may preferentially amplify shorter templates, but because patient and control samples were amplified and corrected together, any resulting skew would affect both groups equally. Type 1 diabetes patients showed a moderate but significant shortening of TCRB CDR3 length in all four CD4+ subsets. Patients with type 1 diabetes made fewer insertions and deleted more nucleotides at VDJ recombination sites, implying thymic rearrangement abnormalities. Because small numbers of individuals were included in the HLA sub-analyses, any influence of HLA type on TCRB rearrangement was left unresolved. Because cDNA rather than genomic DNA was sequenced, highly expressing activated cells could have been over-represented, although no difference in activation and CD3 levels was found between groups.

Sequencing used central memory CD4+ T cells from blood. The source is a man younger than 40 in good health.

The CDR3 amino acid sequence is: CASSYSGVQYF. Read as DNA, the sequence is TGTGCCAGCAGTTACTCGGGAGTGCAGTACTTC. The chain is encoded by TRBV6-6 joined to TRBJ2-4; 5 matching bases give a weak D call of TRBD2. The CDR3 sequence holds 11 residues, the cysteine and phenylalanine included. The CDR3 DNA has 33 bases and is translated from base 1. From the germline V gene (reference sequence), CDR1 is MNHNY and CDR2 is SVGAGI. Trimming takes 0 bases from V and 13 bases from J, and the germline ends sit 7 bases apart.